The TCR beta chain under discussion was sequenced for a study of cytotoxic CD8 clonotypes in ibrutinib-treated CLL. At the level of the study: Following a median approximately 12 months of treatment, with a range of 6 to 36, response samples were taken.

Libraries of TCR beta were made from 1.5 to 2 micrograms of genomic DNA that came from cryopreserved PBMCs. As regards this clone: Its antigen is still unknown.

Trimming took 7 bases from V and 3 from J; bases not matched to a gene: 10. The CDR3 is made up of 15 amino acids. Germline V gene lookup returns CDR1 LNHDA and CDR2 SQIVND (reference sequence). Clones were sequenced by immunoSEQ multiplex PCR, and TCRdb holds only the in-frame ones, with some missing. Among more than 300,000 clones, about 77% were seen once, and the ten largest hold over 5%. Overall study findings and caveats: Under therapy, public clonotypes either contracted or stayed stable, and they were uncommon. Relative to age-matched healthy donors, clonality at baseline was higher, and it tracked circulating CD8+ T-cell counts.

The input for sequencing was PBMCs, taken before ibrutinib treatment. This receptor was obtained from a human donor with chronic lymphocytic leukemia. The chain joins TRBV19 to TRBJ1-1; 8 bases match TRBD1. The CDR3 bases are TGTGCCAGTAATCGGGGGACAGGCCAGCACACTGAAGCTTTCTTT. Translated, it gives CASNRGTGQHTEAFF.